The rows below give T cell receptor beta chains drawn from one sample of a study of shared clonotypes between healthy human individuals. Measured with immunoSEQ multiplex PCR; TCRdb has only the in-frame clones, and not every one. This sample has roughly 2,000,000 clones; just under 95% occur once, and the top ten carry less than 1.5%. Sequencing was carried out using naive CD8+ T cells sorted from blood. The receptors were sampled from a man younger than 35 in good health. Both conserved end residues are part of each CDR3. Fields, in order: J gene, clone size, D gene, V gene, CDR3 DNA, CDR3 protein. The D gene is left open where the match is weak. Size tells how often a clone was seen (once, few, many) or the class of an expanded clone, and some rows leave it out.

j_call: TRBJ1-1; clone_size: -; d_call: TRBD1; v_call: TRBV7-9; cdr3_nt: TGTGCCAGCAGCTCTCGACAGGGGGAGAGGACTGAAGCTTTCTTT; cdr3_aa: CASSSRQGERTEAFF
j_call: TRBJ2-2; clone_size: -; d_call: -; v_call: TRBV13; cdr3_nt: TGTGCCAGCAGCCCACGGCAGGCGAACACCGGGGAGCTGTTTTTT; cdr3_aa: CASSPRQANTGELFF
j_call: TRBJ2-2; clone_size: -; d_call: -; v_call: TRBV9; cdr3_nt: TGTGCCAGCAGCCGCGGGGCCGGGGAGCTGTTTTTT; cdr3_aa: CASSRGAGELFF
j_call: TRBJ2-3; clone_size: -; d_call: TRBD1; v_call: TRBV10-3; cdr3_nt: TGTGCCATCAGTTATCTCTTTGACAGGGGTGGGACAGATACGCAGTATTTT; cdr3_aa: CAISYLFDRGGTDTQYF
j_call: TRBJ2-7; clone_size: -; d_call: -; v_call: TRBV6-1; cdr3_nt: TGTGCCAGCAGTGAAAGCCAGCAGTTCGAGCAGTACTTC; cdr3_aa: CASSESQQFEQYF
j_call: TRBJ2-7; clone_size: -; d_call: -; v_call: TRBV4-1; cdr3_nt: TGCGCCAGCAGCCAAGACCAGGACAGCCTCTACGAGCAGTACTTC; cdr3_aa: CASSQDQDSLYEQYF
j_call: TRBJ1-3; clone_size: -; d_call: -; v_call: TRBV4-3; cdr3_nt: TGCGCCAGCAGCCAAGATCACCCATCGAGCTCTGGAAACACCATATATTTT; cdr3_aa: CASSQDHPSSSGNTIYF
j_call: TRBJ1-6; clone_size: once; d_call: TRBD1; v_call: TRBV6-1; cdr3_nt: TGTGCCAGCAGTGTATGGAGGGGACAGGGTAATTCACCCCTCCACTTT; cdr3_aa: CASSVWRGQGNSPLHF
j_call: TRBJ2-7; clone_size: -; d_call: -; v_call: TRBV4-1; cdr3_nt: TGCGCCAGCAGCCAAGAAGGGGAACTAGGGGCCTACGAGCAGTACTTC; cdr3_aa: CASSQEGELGAYEQYF
j_call: TRBJ1-5; clone_size: -; d_call: -; v_call: TRBV28; cdr3_nt: TGTGCCAGCAGTTTGTCCAGGGGCCTGTCTTTCGGTCAGCCCCAGCATTTT; cdr3_aa: CASSLSRGLSFGQPQHF
j_call: TRBJ1-2; clone_size: -; d_call: -; v_call: TRBV4-3; cdr3_nt: TGCGCCAGCAGCCAAGAGAGGTGGGGATCCTATGGCTACACCTTC; cdr3_aa: CASSQERWGSYGYTF
j_call: TRBJ1-1; clone_size: -; d_call: TRBD1; v_call: TRBV2; cdr3_nt: TGTGCCAGCAGTGACTCTCCCCGGACAGGGGAAACTGAAGCTTTCTTT; cdr3_aa: CASSDSPRTGETEAFF
j_call: TRBJ2-3; clone_size: once; d_call: TRBD2; v_call: TRBV2; cdr3_nt: TGTGCCAGCAGTGACCCCGGGACTAGCGGGAGTCCCTACACAGATACGCAGTATTTT; cdr3_aa: CASSDPGTSGSPYTDTQYF
j_call: TRBJ2-1; clone_size: once; d_call: -; v_call: TRBV7-9; cdr3_nt: TGTGCCAGCAGCGGTCTTCGCGATGAGCAGTTCTTC; cdr3_aa: CASSGLRDEQFF
j_call: TRBJ2-1; clone_size: -; d_call: -; v_call: TRBV4-1; cdr3_nt: TGCGCCAGCAGCCGCCCGGGAGTAACCTACAATGAGCAGTTCTTC; cdr3_aa: CASSRPGVTYNEQFF
j_call: TRBJ1-4; clone_size: -; d_call: -; v_call: TRBV7-2; cdr3_nt: TGTGCCAGCAGCTTAAGAACAGATGAAAAACTGTTTTTT; cdr3_aa: CASSLRTDEKLFF
j_call: TRBJ2-3; clone_size: -; d_call: TRBD2; v_call: TRBV10-1; cdr3_nt: TGCGCCAGCAGTGAGTCGACCCTAGCGGGGAGCACAGATACGCAGTATTTT; cdr3_aa: CASSESTLAGSTDTQYF
j_call: TRBJ2-7; clone_size: -; d_call: -; v_call: TRBV7-9; cdr3_nt: TGTGCCAGCAGCCGTGGGGACTCCTACGAGCAGTACTTC; cdr3_aa: CASSRGDSYEQYF
j_call: TRBJ2-7; clone_size: -; d_call: -; v_call: TRBV13; cdr3_nt: TGTGCCAGCAGCTTACCTGGGACCCAGGCCCACGAGCAGTACTTC; cdr3_aa: CASSLPGTQAHEQYF
j_call: TRBJ2-5; clone_size: -; d_call: -; v_call: TRBV27; cdr3_nt: TGTGCCAGCAGTTTATCGAGGGAGACCCAGTACTTC; cdr3_aa: CASSLSRETQYF
j_call: TRBJ2-1; clone_size: -; d_call: -; v_call: TRBV20-1; cdr3_nt: TGCTGCCGGGGATATCACAATGAGCAGTTCTTC; cdr3_aa: CCRGYHNEQFF
j_call: TRBJ2-7; clone_size: once; d_call: TRBD1; v_call: TRBV5-5; cdr3_nt: TGTGCCAGCAGCCTGGGACAGGGGAATGCCTACGAGCAGTACTTC; cdr3_aa: CASSLGQGNAYEQYF
j_call: TRBJ2-7; clone_size: -; d_call: TRBD1; v_call: TRBV6-6; cdr3_nt: TGTGCCAGCAGCCCAGGACAGGGGGCTGTTTACGAGCAGTACTTC; cdr3_aa: CASSPGQGAVYEQYF
j_call: TRBJ1-2; clone_size: -; d_call: -; v_call: TRBV7-9; cdr3_nt: TGTGCCAGCAGCTTAGGGACGAACTATGGCTACACCTTC; cdr3_aa: CASSLGTNYGYTF
j_call: TRBJ2-7; clone_size: -; d_call: -; v_call: TRBV6-1; cdr3_nt: TGTGCCAGCACAGAAGCTGCCTCCTACGAGCAGTACTTC; cdr3_aa: CASTEAASYEQYF
j_call: TRBJ1-1; clone_size: -; d_call: -; v_call: TRBV6-5; cdr3_nt: TGTGCCAGCAGTTTGACAGGTACTTGGAACACTGAAGCTTTCTTT; cdr3_aa: CASSLTGTWNTEAFF
j_call: TRBJ1-5; clone_size: -; d_call: TRBD1; v_call: TRBV9; cdr3_nt: TGTGCCAGCAGCGTAGGGGACAGGGATGATCAGCCCCAGCATTTT; cdr3_aa: CASSVGDRDDQPQHF
j_call: TRBJ2-7; clone_size: few; d_call: -; v_call: TRBV5-6; cdr3_nt: TGTGCCAGCAGCGCGGGGACAACCGAGCAGTACTTC; cdr3_aa: CASSAGTTEQYF
j_call: TRBJ2-4; clone_size: -; d_call: -; v_call: TRBV27; cdr3_nt: TGTGCCAGCAGTTCAGGGACCTTAGCCAAAAACATTCAGTACTTC; cdr3_aa: CASSSGTLAKNIQYF
j_call: TRBJ2-7; clone_size: -; d_call: -; v_call: TRBV14; cdr3_nt: TGTGCCAGCAGCCAAGTCGAGACAATTTACGAGCAGTACTTC; cdr3_aa: CASSQVETIYEQYF
j_call: TRBJ1-5; clone_size: -; d_call: -; v_call: TRBV28; cdr3_nt: TGTGCCAGCGGAGATCCGGTTTCTAGCAATCAGCCCCAGCATTTT; cdr3_aa: CASGDPVSSNQPQHF
j_call: TRBJ2-1; clone_size: few; d_call: -; v_call: TRBV10-3; cdr3_nt: TGTGCCATCAGTGAGCACATCCATGAGCAGTTCTTC; cdr3_aa: CAISEHIHEQFF
j_call: TRBJ2-5; clone_size: -; d_call: -; v_call: TRBV14; cdr3_nt: TGTGCCAGCAGCCTCGAGGGGAGGCAAGAGACCCAGTACTTC; cdr3_aa: CASSLEGRQETQYF
j_call: TRBJ2-7; clone_size: -; d_call: -; v_call: TRBV11-2; cdr3_nt: TGTGCCAGCAGTTTCGAGTACCCCTACGAGCAGTACTTC; cdr3_aa: CASSFEYPYEQYF
j_call: TRBJ1-3; clone_size: -; d_call: TRBD1; v_call: TRBV5-8; cdr3_nt: TGTGCCAGCAGCTTGGTCGGACAGGCGGGATTT; cdr3_aa: CASSLVGQAGF
j_call: TRBJ1-5; clone_size: -; d_call: TRBD1; v_call: TRBV6-5; cdr3_nt: TGTGCCAGCAGTTACAGAGGGACAGGGGTGGATCAGCCCCAGCATTTT; cdr3_aa: CASSYRGTGVDQPQHF
j_call: TRBJ2-7; clone_size: -; d_call: TRBD2; v_call: TRBV29-1; cdr3_nt: TGCAGCGTTGAGAAGCGGGGTGTTCCCTACGAGCAGTACTTC; cdr3_aa: CSVEKRGVPYEQYF
j_call: TRBJ2-7; clone_size: -; d_call: -; v_call: TRBV27; cdr3_nt: TGTGCCAGCAGCACGGGTCCGTCCGAGCAGTACTTC; cdr3_aa: CASSTGPSEQYF
j_call: TRBJ2-1; clone_size: -; d_call: -; v_call: TRBV28; cdr3_nt: TGTGCCAGCAGTTTGTGGTACAATGAGCAGTTCTTC; cdr3_aa: CASSLWYNEQFF
j_call: TRBJ2-7; clone_size: -; d_call: TRBD1; v_call: TRBV7-8; cdr3_nt: TGTGCCAGCGAGGGACAGGGGTTCTACGAGCAGTACTTC; cdr3_aa: CASEGQGFYEQYF
j_call: TRBJ2-6; clone_size: -; d_call: TRBD2; v_call: TRBV7-9; cdr3_nt: TGTGCCAGCAGCCCCCCCGGGGGGGGCGCTGGGGCCAACGTCCTGACTTTC; cdr3_aa: CASSPPGGGAGANVLTF
j_call: TRBJ2-7; clone_size: -; d_call: -; v_call: TRBV7-9; cdr3_nt: TGTGCCAGCAGCTTAGAGAGCAGCTACGAGCAGTACTTC; cdr3_aa: CASSLESSYEQYF
j_call: TRBJ2-5; clone_size: -; d_call: TRBD2; v_call: TRBV19; cdr3_nt: TGTGCCAGTAGTATCGGGCGGGAGGGTCAGACCCAGTACTTC; cdr3_aa: CASSIGREGQTQYF
j_call: TRBJ2-2; clone_size: -; d_call: TRBD2; v_call: TRBV5-1; cdr3_nt: TGCGCCAGCAGCTTGCCCCGGGGGGACAACACCGGGGAGCTGTTTTTT; cdr3_aa: CASSLPRGDNTGELFF
j_call: TRBJ2-7; clone_size: -; d_call: -; v_call: TRBV6-1; cdr3_nt: TGTGCCACGGGTACAGGGTTCCACGAGCAGTACTTC; cdr3_aa: CATGTGFHEQYF
j_call: TRBJ2-1; clone_size: -; d_call: TRBD1; v_call: TRBV7-9; cdr3_nt: TGTGCCAGCAGCGGGACAGGGGGGGAGCAGTTCTTC; cdr3_aa: CASSGTGGEQFF
j_call: TRBJ1-1; clone_size: -; d_call: -; v_call: TRBV21-1; cdr3_nt: TGTGCCAGCAGCACCCCTATACTACGCACTGAAGCTTTCTTT; cdr3_aa: CASSTPILRTEAFF
j_call: TRBJ2-3; clone_size: -; d_call: -; v_call: TRBV7-8; cdr3_nt: TGTGCCAGCAGCAACAGGATCAGCACAGATACGCAGTATTTT; cdr3_aa: CASSNRISTDTQYF
j_call: TRBJ2-5; clone_size: -; d_call: -; v_call: TRBV6-5; cdr3_nt: TGTGCCAGCAGAGCCCTAGTGGGAGCCCAAGAGACCCAGTACTTC; cdr3_aa: CASRALVGAQETQYF
j_call: TRBJ2-7; clone_size: -; d_call: -; v_call: TRBV6-5; cdr3_nt: TGTGCCAGCAGTTATGGGGGCTCCTACGAGCAGTACTTC; cdr3_aa: CASSYGGSYEQYF
j_call: TRBJ1-1; clone_size: -; d_call: -; v_call: TRBV9; cdr3_nt: TGTGCCAGCAGCGTAAAAGGGTCGAACACTGAAGCTTTCTTT; cdr3_aa: CASSVKGSNTEAFF
j_call: TRBJ1-4; clone_size: once; d_call: -; v_call: TRBV29-1; cdr3_nt: TGCAGCGCCCTTGCAACTAATGAAAAACTGTTTTTT; cdr3_aa: CSALATNEKLFF